The 18 T cell receptor beta chains given below trace back to one sample, sequenced in a study of T cells in Graves' hyperthyroidism and ophthalmopathy. RNA transcripts served as the template for amplifying TCR beta CDR3 regions. The HTBI primer set was used in a first-round RT-PCR of the TCR CDR3. Using its own MiXCR run on the multiplex PCR reads, TCRdb lists one record per CDR3 protein. The table lists around 250,000 distinct CDR3 sequences, more than 14% of them singletons. The sequenced sample consisted of blood. The receptors derive from a woman aged 40 to 55 with Graves' hyperthyroidism that later progressed to Graves' ophthalmopathy.

V and J are TRBV5-4 and TRBJ2-2; 13 nucleotides line up with TRBD2. The junction had 11 bases not matched to a gene; V was cut back by 4 bases and J by 5 bases. This CDR3 contains 18 residues. Per germline, CDR1 SGHNT and CDR2 YYREEE (reference sequence). The DNA for the CDR3 is TGTGCCAGCAGCAGACTAGCGGGAGGCCCGGGTCGAACCGGGGAGCTGTTTTTT. This sequence encodes CASSRLAGGPGRTGELFF.

On this clonotype: This may stem from a read error, because a much larger clone lies one nucleotide away. The CDR3 coding sequence is TGTGCCAGCAGTTACTCGACTAGCGGGAGCTCCTACAATGAGCAGTTCTTC. It is translated as CASSYSTSGSSYNEQFF. The J gene is TRBJ2-1, the V gene TRBV10-3; 12 bases match TRBD2. In germline, CDR1 is ENHRY, CDR2 SYGVKD. The CDR3 loop spans 17 amino acids.

This clonotype was detected ten times or more. The gene calls are TRBV11-2 and TRBJ1-1; 7 bases are a match to TRBD1. The germline gives CDR1 SGHAT, CDR2 FQNNGV. The CDR3 covers 14 residues. J was trimmed by 5 bases and V by 3 bases; bases with no gene match: 6. Written as DNA, the CDR3 is TGTGCCAGCAGCTTTCAGGGGGGCGAAACTGAAGCTTTCTTT. It codes for CASSFQGGETEAFF.

This clonotype was detected ten times or more. This chain joins TRBV20-1 and TRBJ2-1; 9 positions match TRBD2. V trimming: 5 bases; J trimming: 6 bases; junction bases outside the gene matches: 17. Germline V gene data show CDR1 as DFQATT and CDR2 as SNEGSKA (reference sequence). CDR3 length equals 17 residues. The CDR3 DNA is TGCAGTGCTCAGGACTATAGGGTAGCGGGAGTTGGCAATGAGCAGTTCTTC. This encodes CSAQDYRVAGVGNEQFF.

This clonotype was recorded at least ten times. J is TRBJ1-5 and V is TRBV7-3; D is unclear. The CDR3 consists of 15 residues. Germline V CDR1 and CDR2: SGHTA, FQGTGA. V lost 2 bases, J lost 5 bases, and 13 bases lay in between. CDR3: CASSLPRMADQPQHF. In DNA form, the CDR3 reads TGTGCCAGCAGCTTACCTCGGATGGCCGATCAGCCCCAGCATTTT.

In its sample, this clonotype was seen many times. The chain joins TRBV7-9 to TRBJ2-1; D might be TRBD1 (6 bases). CDR1 is SEHNR, CDR2 FQNEAQ, per germline (reference sequence). The CDR3 has 15 amino acids. V lost 5 bases, J lost 6 bases, and 17 bases lay in between. CDR3 in DNA: TGTGCCAGCAGCGGGGGCCTAGTCTCGGGCAATGAGCAGTTCTTC. Encoded protein: CASSGGLVSGNEQFF.

The sample holds many counts of this clonotype. DNA for the CDR3: TGCGCCAGCAGCCCTGGACAGGGGAATAGCAATCAGCCCCAGCATTTT. The encoded protein is CASSPGQGNSNQPQHF. The chain employs TRBV5-1 and TRBJ1-5, with 9 bases lining up with TRBD1. This CDR3 region has 16 residues. Germline CDR1 is SGHRS and CDR2 is YFSETQ. V lost 4 bases to trimming and J lost 0 bases; unmatched junction nucleotides: 5.

At least ten counts were recorded for this clonotype. CDR3: CASIPSGSYEQFF. For the CDR3, the DNA is TGTGCCAGTATTCCTAGCGGGAGTTATGAGCAGTTCTTC. This chain uses TRBV2 with TRBJ2-1; 10 bases agree with TRBD2. CDR3 length: 13 amino acids. J lost 8 bases, V lost 9 bases, and 7 bases had no gene match. In germline, CDR1 is SNHLY, CDR2 FYNNEI.

This clonotype occurred many times. The rearrangement links TRBV15 to TRBJ1-1; D perhaps matches TRBD1 (5 bases). The length of the CDR3 is 16 residues. Trimming left V 5 bases short and J 3 bases short, with 19 bases between. The V gene's germline CDR1 is LNHNV and CDR2 YYDKDF (reference sequence). CDR3 loop: CATSSRQGSWHTEAFF. CDR3 bases: TGTGCCACCAGCTCACGGCAGGGCAGTTGGCACACTGAAGCTTTCTTT.

This clonotype was seen many times. V is TRBV20-1 and J is TRBJ1-6, with D hard to call. This CDR3 comprises 14 residues. In germline, CDR1 is DFQATT, CDR2 SNEGSKA (reference sequence). V was cut by 3 bases and J by 5 bases, with 11 bases left in between. The CDR3 region is CSASPGTNNSPLHF. DNA for the CDR3: TGCAGTGCTAGTCCGGGTACCAATAATTCACCCCTCCACTTT.

In its sample, this clonotype was seen many times. V usage is TRBV11-2 and J usage is TRBJ1-4; weak D call: TRBD1 (6 bases). Trimming stripped 1 base from V and 6 bases from J, with 12 bases between. CDR1 is SGHAT, CDR2 FQNNGV, per germline. The CDR3 contains 15 residues. The CDR3, as DNA: TGTGCCAGCAGCTTAGTACAGGGTCGGTATGAAAAACTGTTTTTT. Encoded protein: CASSLVQGRYEKLFF.

This clonotype was seen a handful of times. The rearrangement uses TRBV18 and TRBJ1-5, with D possibly TRBD1 on 5 matching bases. This CDR3 is built from 13 residues. V shed 2 bases and J shed 5 bases, with 7 bases lying between them. Germline V gene sequence: CDR1 KGHSH, CDR2 LQKENI. The CDR3: CASSPWGDQPQHF. In DNA form, the CDR3 reads TGTGCCAGCTCACCATGGGGGGATCAGCCCCAGCATTTT.

In this sample, this clonotype turned up many times. The CDR3 reads CASSLEGPGRPNEKLFF. Written as DNA, the CDR3 is TGCGCCAGCAGCTTGGAGGGGCCCGGGCGTCCTAATGAAAAACTGTTTTTT. This sequence joins TRBV5-1 and TRBJ1-4, with a possible D match to TRBD1 (5 bases). The germline V and J ends were trimmed by 0 bases and 3 bases, with 15 bases remaining between them. This CDR3 region has 17 residues. CDR1 and CDR2 from the germline V gene are SGHRS and YFSETQ. The variable domain in full, with the rest retrieved from reference TRBV5-1 and TRBJ1-4, is KAGVTQTPRYLIKTRGQQVTLSCSPISGHRSVSWYQQTPGQGLQFLFEYFSETQRNKGNFPGRFSGRQFSNSRSEMNVSTLELGDSALYLCASSLEGPGRPNEKLFFGSGTQLSVL.

This clonotype was seen ten or more times. The chain carries TRBV6-1 and TRBJ2-4, with D maybe TRBD1 (6 bases). Germline CDR1 reads MNHNS; CDR2 reads SASEGT. The CDR3 is 18 amino acids. Trimming removed 0 bases at V and 0 bases at J, with 15 bases between. This chain's CDR3 is CASSEAGTGTKAKNIQYF. CDR3 DNA: TGTGCCAGCAGTGAAGCCGGAACAGGGACGAAAGCCAAAAACATTCAGTACTTC.

Turning to this clonotype: Since no conserved phenylalanine or tryptophan closes the CDR3, a read error is the likely cause. The CDR3 here is CASSLFSPSSGANVLTS. As DNA, the CDR3 is TGTGCCAGCAGCTTATTCAGTCCGAGTTCTGGGGCCAACGTCCTGACTTCC. The genes are TRBV7-9 and TRBJ2-6; D is ambiguous. This CDR3 region has 17 residues. V lost 2 bases, J lost 1 base, and 12 bases lay in between. In germline, CDR1 is SEHNR, CDR2 FQNEAQ (reference sequence).

V usage is TRBV19 and J usage is TRBJ1-5; the D is unclear. The CDR3 covers 15 residues. The germline V and J ends were trimmed by 0 bases and 4 bases, with 10 bases remaining between them. The germline CDR1 and CDR2 sequences are LNHDA and SQIVND (reference sequence). The CDR3 DNA reads as TGTGCCAGTAGTATAGATCTAGCCTCGAATCAGCCCCAGCATTTT. Residues: CASSIDLASNQPQHF.

The chain couples TRBV30 to TRBJ2-5; D tentatively reads TRBD1 or TRBD2 (5 bases each). The CDR3 is 14 residues long. The V gene's germline CDR1 is GTSNPN and CDR2 SVGIG (reference sequence). The germline V and J ends were trimmed by 2 bases and 5 bases, with 15 bases remaining between them. CDR3 nucleotide sequence: TGTGCCTGGAGTACGGCGAGGGGTCTGGAGACCCAGTACTTC. Protein product: CAWSTARGLETQYF.

This clonotype appeared many times. The chain uses TRBV12-3 or TRBV12-4 and TRBJ1-4; no firm D call. V lost 5 bases to trimming and J lost 8 bases, with 9 bases between them. The CDR3 runs 12 residues. CDR3 DNA sequence: TGTGCCAGCAGTGAGGGAGGAGAAAAACTGTTTTTT. Protein product: CASSEGGEKLFF.